The 9 T cell receptor beta chains below were found in one sample sequenced in a study of metastatic and nonmetastatic thyroid tumors (TCRdb year 2020). Library preparation used PCR. TCRdb names Illumina HiSeq 4000 as the instrument used. Starting from the raw public reads, TCRdb applied fastp trimming at Q25, assembled clones with MiXCR and retained in-frame beta chains. The sample table holds about 59,000 clones, of which around 15% were seen once. The ten largest clonotypes hold roughly a tenth of the sample. No patient had received any treatment before thyroid surgery. The sequencing sample was made of blood. All receptors come from a male donor with papillary thyroid cancer or a benign thyroid nodule (not recorded which). Some clones in this sample may be carry-over from other donors' samples.

This clone was recorded a few times. The chain recombines TRBV11-2 with TRBJ1-2; TRBD1 agrees at 8 bases. The CDR3 covers 16 residues. V was pared by 11 bases and J by 3 bases, with 17 bases of the junction left unmatched. The germline gives CDR1 SGHAT, CDR2 FQNNGV. This CDR3 is CAGGWTGRSVDYGYTF. The CDR3, as DNA: TGTGCCGGCGGGTGGACAGGGCGAAGCGTGGACTATGGCTACACCTTC.

This clone has ten or more counts. The identical CDR3 is also encoded by other nucleotide sequences in the sample. The rearrangement uses TRBV10-3 and TRBJ1-1, with D unclear. Germline values: CDR1 ENHRY, CDR2 SYGVKD. V shed 3 bases and J shed 7 bases, with 18 bases lying between them. The CDR3 totals 15 residues. Here the CDR3 reads CAISELRPGADEAFF. CDR3 nucleotide sequence: TGTGCCATCAGTGAACTTCGGCCGGGAGCAGATGAAGCTTTCTTT.

This clone was recorded at least ten times. V gene TRBV27 combines with J gene TRBJ2-5; D ambiguous. Germline CDR1 MNHEY, CDR2 SMNVEV (reference sequence). V lost 4 bases and J 7 bases, leaving 10 bases between the germline ends. CDR3 length equals 12 residues. The CDR3 sequence: CASSSTYSTQYF. CDR3 nucleotides: TGTGCCAGCAGTTCTACTTATTCGACCCAGTACTTC.

The V and J genes are TRBV27 and TRBJ2-7; TRBD2 aligns across 7 bases. CDR3 length equals 13 residues. The ends lost 6 bases at V and 7 bases at J; junction bases unmatched: 9. Germline V gives CDR1 MNHEY, CDR2 SMNVEV (reference sequence). The DNA of the CDR3 is TGTGCCAGCAGGCCTAGCGGTGGGGTTGAGCAGTACGTC. Translated, it gives CASRPSGGVEQYV.

This clone was seen more than once but under ten times. At one end, the junction sequence differs from germline, possibly due to a read error. The genes are TRBV19 and TRBJ1-2; D might be TRBD1 (5 bases). The CDR3 spans 10 residues. Germline lookup yields CDR1 LNHDA and CDR2 SQIVND (reference sequence). Here the CDR3 DNA reads TGTGACACCTCCCACCGGGGCTACACATTC. It codes for CDTSHRGYTF.

Ten or more counts support this clone. The CDR3 loop reads CASSYGTVSNQPQHF. The CDR3 coding sequence is TGTGCCAGCAGTTACGGTACAGTTAGCAATCAGCCCCAGCATTTT. This chain connects TRBV6-5 to TRBJ1-5; D not certain. Germline CDR1 reads MNHEY; CDR2 reads SVGAGI. Trimming pared 2 bases from V and 0 bases from J, leaving 8 bases between. The CDR3 contains 15 residues.

This clone was found many times. The chain recombines TRBV2 with TRBJ2-3, with D tentatively TRBD1 or TRBD2 (5 bases each). V lost 6 bases to trimming and J lost 2 bases, with 12 bases between them. This CDR3 has 14 residues. Germline CDR1 is SNHLY and CDR2 is FYNNEI. The CDR3 loop is CASSLTGPTDTQYF. CDR3 in DNA: TGTGCCAGCAGCCTGACGGGGCCCACAGATACGCAGTATTTT.

This clone was seen at least ten times. The DNA of the CDR3 is TGCAGCGTTCCCGTGGGGGGTGACAGGAGGGACGAGCAGTACTTC. Its translation is CSVPVGGDRRDEQYF. The chain employs TRBV29-1 and TRBJ2-7, with D perhaps given as TRBD1 or TRBD2 (6 bases each). There are 15 residues in the CDR3. CDR1 and CDR2 (germline): SQVTM, ANQGSEA. V lost 5 bases and J 5 bases, leaving 22 bases between the germline ends.

This clone was counted ten times or more. This CDR3 reads CASRTGQGRSSGANVLTF. The CDR3 bases are TGTGCCAGCAGGACTGGACAGGGTAGGAGCTCTGGGGCCAACGTCCTGACTTTC. The chain uses TRBV28 and TRBJ2-6; 8 bases map to TRBD1. J lost 0 bases, V lost 6 bases, and 10 bases had no gene match. CDR3 length: 18 amino acids. Per the germline V gene, CDR1 is MDHEN and CDR2 is SYDVKM. The full variable domain, in which reference TRBV28 and TRBJ2-6 provide the parts outside the CDR3, is DVKVTQSSRYLVKRTGEKVFLECVQDMDHENMFWYRQDPGLGLRLIYFSYDVKMKEKGDIPEGYSVSREKKERFSLILESASTNQTSMYLCASRTGQGRSSGANVLTFGAGSRLTVL.